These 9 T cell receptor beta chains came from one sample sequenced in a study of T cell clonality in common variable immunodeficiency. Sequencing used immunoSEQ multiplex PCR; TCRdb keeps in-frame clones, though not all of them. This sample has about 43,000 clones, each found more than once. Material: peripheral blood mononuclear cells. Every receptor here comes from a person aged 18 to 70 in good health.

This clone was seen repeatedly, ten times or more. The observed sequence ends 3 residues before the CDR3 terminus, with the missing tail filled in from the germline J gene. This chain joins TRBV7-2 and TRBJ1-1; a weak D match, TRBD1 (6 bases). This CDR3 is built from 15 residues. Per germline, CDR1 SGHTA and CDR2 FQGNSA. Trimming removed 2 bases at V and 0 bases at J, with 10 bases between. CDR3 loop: CASSLIGQMNTEAFF. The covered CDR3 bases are TGTGCCAGCAGCTTAATAGGACAGATGAACACTGAA.

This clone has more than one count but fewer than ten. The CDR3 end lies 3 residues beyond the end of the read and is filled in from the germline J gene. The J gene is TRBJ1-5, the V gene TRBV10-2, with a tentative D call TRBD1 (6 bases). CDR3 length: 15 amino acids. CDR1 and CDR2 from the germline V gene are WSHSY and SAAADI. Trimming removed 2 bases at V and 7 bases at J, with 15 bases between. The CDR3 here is CASSEISTGGQPQHF. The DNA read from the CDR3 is TGCGCCAGCAGTGAGATATCGACGGGGGGCCAGCCC.

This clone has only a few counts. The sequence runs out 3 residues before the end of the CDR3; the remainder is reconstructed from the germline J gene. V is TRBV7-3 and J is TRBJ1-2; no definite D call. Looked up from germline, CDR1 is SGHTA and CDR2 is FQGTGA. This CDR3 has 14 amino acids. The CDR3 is CASSATSGYNDYTF. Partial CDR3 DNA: TGTGCCAGCAGCGCGACTAGCGGCTACAATGAC.

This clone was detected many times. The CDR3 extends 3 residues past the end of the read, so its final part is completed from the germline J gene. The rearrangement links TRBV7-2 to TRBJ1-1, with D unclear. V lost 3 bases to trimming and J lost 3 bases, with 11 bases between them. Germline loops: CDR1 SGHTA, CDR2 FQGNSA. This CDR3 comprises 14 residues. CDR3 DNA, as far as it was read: TGTGCCAGCAGCTTTTGGAACAGAGACACTGAA. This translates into CASSFWNRDTE. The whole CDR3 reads CASSFWNRDTEAFF.

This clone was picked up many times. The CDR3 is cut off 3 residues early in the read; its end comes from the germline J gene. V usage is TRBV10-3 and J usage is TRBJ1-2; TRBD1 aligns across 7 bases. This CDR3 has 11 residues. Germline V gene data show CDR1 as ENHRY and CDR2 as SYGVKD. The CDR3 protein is CASGQSNDYTF. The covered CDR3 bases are TGTGCCTCGGGACAGTCCAATGAC.

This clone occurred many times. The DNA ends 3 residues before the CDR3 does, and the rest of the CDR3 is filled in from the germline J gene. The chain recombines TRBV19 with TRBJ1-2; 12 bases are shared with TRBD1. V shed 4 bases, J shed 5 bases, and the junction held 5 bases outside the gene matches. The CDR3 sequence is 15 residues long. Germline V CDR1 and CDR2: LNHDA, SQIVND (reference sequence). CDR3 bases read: TGTGCCAGTAGTACGGGACAGGGGGCAGGATATGGC. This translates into CASSTGQGAGYG. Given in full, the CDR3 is CASSTGQGAGYGYTF.

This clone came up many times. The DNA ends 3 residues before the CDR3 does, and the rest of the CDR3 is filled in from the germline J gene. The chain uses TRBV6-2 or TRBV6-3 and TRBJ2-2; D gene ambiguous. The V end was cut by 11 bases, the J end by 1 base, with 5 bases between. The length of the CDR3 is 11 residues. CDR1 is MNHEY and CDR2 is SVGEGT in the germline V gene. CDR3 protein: CAAGNTGELFF. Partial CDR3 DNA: TGTGCCGCAGGGAACACCGGGGAG.

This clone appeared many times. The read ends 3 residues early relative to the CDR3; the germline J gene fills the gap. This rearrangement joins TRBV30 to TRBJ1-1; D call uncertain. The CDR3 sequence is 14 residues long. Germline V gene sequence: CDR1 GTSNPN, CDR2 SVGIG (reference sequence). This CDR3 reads CAWSKSAVQDDAFF. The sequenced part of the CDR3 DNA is TGTGCCTGGAGTAAAAGTGCCGTTCAGGATGAT.

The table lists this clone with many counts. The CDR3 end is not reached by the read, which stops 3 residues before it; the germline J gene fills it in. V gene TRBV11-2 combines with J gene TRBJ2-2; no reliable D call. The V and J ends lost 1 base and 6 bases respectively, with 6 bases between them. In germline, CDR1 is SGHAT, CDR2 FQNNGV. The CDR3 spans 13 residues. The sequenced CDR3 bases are TGTGCCAGCAGCTTAGCAGGTCCCGGGGAG. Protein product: CASSLAGPGE. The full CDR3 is CASSLAGPGELFF.